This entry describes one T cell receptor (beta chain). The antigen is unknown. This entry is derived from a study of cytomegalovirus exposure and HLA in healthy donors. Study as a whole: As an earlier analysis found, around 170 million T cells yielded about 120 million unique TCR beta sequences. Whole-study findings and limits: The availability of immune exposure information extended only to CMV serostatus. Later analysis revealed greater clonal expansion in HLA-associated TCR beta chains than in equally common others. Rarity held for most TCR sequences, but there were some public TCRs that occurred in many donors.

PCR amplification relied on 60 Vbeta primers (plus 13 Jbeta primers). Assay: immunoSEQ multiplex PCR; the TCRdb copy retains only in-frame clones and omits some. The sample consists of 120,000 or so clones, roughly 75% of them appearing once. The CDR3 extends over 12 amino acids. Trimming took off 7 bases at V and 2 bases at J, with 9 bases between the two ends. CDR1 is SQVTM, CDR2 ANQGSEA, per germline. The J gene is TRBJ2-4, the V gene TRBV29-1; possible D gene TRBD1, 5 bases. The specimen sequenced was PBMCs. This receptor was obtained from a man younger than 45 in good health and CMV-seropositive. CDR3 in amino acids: CSARDSKNIQYF. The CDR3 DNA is TGCAGCGCCAGGGATTCCAAAAACATTCAGTACTTC.